Below are 8 T cell receptor beta chains sequenced from a single sample in a study of cytomegalovirus exposure and HLA in healthy donors. A multiplex PCR was run with 60 Vbeta primers and 13 Jbeta primers. TCRdb's table, derived via immunoSEQ multiplex PCR, lists solely in-frame clones and lacks some. This sample yields about 88,000 clones, of which just under 70% are seen a single time; approximately 2.7% belongs to the top ten. The sequenced sample consisted of PBMCs. The origin of the receptors is a man between 45 and 60 years old in good health and CMV-seronegative.

The gene calls are TRBV5-4 and TRBJ2-5, with TRBD2 matching over 16 bases. V lost 0 bases, J lost 0 bases, and 2 bases stayed unmatched. This CDR3 has 18 residues. In germline, CDR1 is SGHNT, CDR2 YYREEE (reference sequence). The CDR3 DNA reads as TGTGCCAGCAGCTTGGCGGGACTAGCGGGGGGGTACCAAGAGACCCAGTACTTC. Its translation is CASSLAGLAGGYQETQYF.

This clone was recorded only once. This chain joins TRBV18 and TRBJ1-5; TRBD1 matches at 9 bases. CDR1 is KGHSH and CDR2 is LQKENI in the germline V gene. V was clipped by 4 bases and J by 5 bases; unmatched bases: 6. The CDR3 spans 15 residues. Here the CDR3 DNA reads TGTGCCAGCTCACAGGGACAGGGAGGCGATCAGCCCCAGCATTTT. This translates into CASSQGQGGDQPQHF.

The rearrangement uses TRBV30 and TRBJ2-4; D might be TRBD2 (6 bases). Germline CDR1 reads GTSNPN; CDR2 reads SVGIG (reference sequence). Trimming took 5 bases from V and 1 from J, leaving 15 bases between them. CDR3 size: 15 residues. DNA for the CDR3: TGTGCCTGGGAAGGCCCTAGCGAGGCCAAAAACATTCAGTACTTC. Amino acids: CAWEGPSEAKNIQYF.

J is TRBJ2-7 and V is TRBV6-1; perhaps TRBD1 as D (5 bases). This CDR3 has 14 residues. Trimming pared 4 bases from V and 2 bases from J, leaving 12 bases between. Germline V CDR1 and CDR2: MNHNS, SASEGT. The CDR3 loop is CASSGLQGPYEQYV. The CDR3 coding sequence is TGTGCCAGCAGTGGGCTGCAGGGCCCCTACGAGCAGTACGTC.

This chain joins TRBV10-3 and TRBJ1-5, with a weak D call TRBD1 (6 bases). CDR1 ENHRY and CDR2 SYGVKD come from the germline V gene. The CDR3 contains 13 residues. V was trimmed by 7 bases and J by 6 bases, leaving 13 bases between them. CDR3 sequence (DNA): TGTGCCATCAAGCCAGGGGAAACTCAGCCCCAGCATTTT. Its protein product is CAIKPGETQPQHF.

The genes are TRBV11-3 and TRBJ2-5; the match to TRBD2 covers 9 bases. The CDR3 runs 15 residues. The germline CDR1 and CDR2 sequences are SGHNT and YENEEA. After removal of 5 bases from V and 5 bases from J, the junction contained 9 bases not matched to a gene. This CDR3 is CASSKGTSSGETQYF. CDR3 nucleotide sequence: TGTGCCAGCAGCAAAGGGACTAGCTCGGGGGAGACCCAGTACTTC.

This clone was seen just once. The genes are TRBV9 and TRBJ2-1, with a possible D match to TRBD2 (6 bases). The V end lost 0 bases, the J end lost 1 base, and 8 bases lay between the germline ends. The germline V gene encodes CDR1 SGDLS and CDR2 YYNGEE. This CDR3 has 15 amino acids. The DNA for the CDR3 is TGTGCCAGCAGCGTAGTAGCGGCTTCCTACAATGAGCAGTTCTTC. This translates into CASSVVAASYNEQFF. Based on the CDR3 plus reference TRBV9 and TRBJ2-1, the full variable domain is DSGVTQTPKHLITATGQRVTLRCSPRSGDLSVYWYQQSLDQGLQFLIQYYNGEERAKGNILERFSAQQFPDLHSELNLSSLELGDSALYFCASSVVAASYNEQFFGPGTRLTVL.

The chain links TRBV7-6 to TRBJ2-1, with D possibly being TRBD2 (6 bases). Trimming left V 4 bases short and J 10 bases short, with 17 bases between. This CDR3 has 14 residues. Looked up from germline, CDR1 is SGHVS and CDR2 is FNYEAQ. CDR3 bases: TGTGCCAGCAGCTCAACGACTAGAGGTCGAGAGCAGTTCTTC. Its protein is CASSSTTRGREQFF.